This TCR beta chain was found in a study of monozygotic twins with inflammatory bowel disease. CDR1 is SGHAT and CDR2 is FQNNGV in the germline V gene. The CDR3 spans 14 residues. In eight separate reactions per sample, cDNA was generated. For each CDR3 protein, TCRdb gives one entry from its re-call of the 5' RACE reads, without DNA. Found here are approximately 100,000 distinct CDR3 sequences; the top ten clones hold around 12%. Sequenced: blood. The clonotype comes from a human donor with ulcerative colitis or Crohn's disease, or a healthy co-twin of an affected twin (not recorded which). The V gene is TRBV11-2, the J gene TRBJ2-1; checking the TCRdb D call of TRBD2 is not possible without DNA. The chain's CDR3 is CASTPGLAWNEQFF.